Shown below are 29 T cell receptor beta chains from a single sample sequenced in a study of blood T cell repertoires in COVID-19. Assay: immunoSEQ multiplex PCR; the TCRdb copy retains only in-frame clones and omits some. The profile covers under 200,000 clones, with about 83% appearing a single time and about 2% taken by the ten largest. What was sequenced was peripheral blood. The receptors shown here come from a woman older than 75 with acute or convalescent COVID-19.

The chain joins TRBV28 to TRBJ1-1, with D maybe TRBD1 (5 bases). Looked up from germline, CDR1 is MDHEN and CDR2 is SYDVKM. The CDR3 contains 13 residues. With 5 bases removed from V and 4 bases from J, the gap between germline ends came to 11 bases. This chain's CDR3 is CASSPGQGTEAFF. CDR3 DNA: TGTGCCAGCAGTCCAGGGCAGGGCACTGAAGCTTTCTTT.

Here the CDR3 DNA reads TGTGCCAGCAGTCGAGGACTAGCGGGAGAGCAGTTCTTC. This codes for CASSRGLAGEQFF. This sequence joins TRBV6-4 and TRBJ2-1; 12 bases match TRBD2. V shed 5 bases and J 10 bases; nucleotides not matched to a gene: 3. The CDR3 is 13 amino acids. From germline, CDR1 is MRHNA and CDR2 SNTAGT.

The rearrangement joins TRBV6-5 to TRBJ1-4; D is undetermined. V lost 6 bases and J 5 bases, leaving 13 bases between the germline ends. The CDR3 consists of 14 residues. The V gene's germline CDR1 is MNHEY and CDR2 SVGAGI. CDR3 in amino acids: CASRAPGINEKLFF. For the CDR3, the DNA is TGTGCCAGCAGGGCCCCGGGGATAAATGAAAAACTGTTTTTT.

The V and J genes are TRBV3-1 (or the pseudogene TRBV3-2) and TRBJ1-1; possible D gene TRBD1, 6 bases. The germline CDR1 and CDR2 sequences are LGHDT and YNNKEL (reference sequence). The CDR3 spans 13 residues. Trimming stripped 5 bases from V and 8 bases from J, with 15 bases between. This CDR3 is CASSFGTSDEAFF. The CDR3 coding sequence is TGTGCCAGCAGCTTCGGGACATCAGACGAAGCTTTCTTT.

Written as DNA, the CDR3 is TGCGCCAGCAGCCCGAGACAGGGTGTAGAGACCCAGTACTTC. Translation: CASSPRQGVETQYF. This sequence joins TRBV5-1 and TRBJ2-5, with 7 bases that match TRBD1. V dropped 4 bases and J dropped 4; count of bases not matched to a gene: 7. The CDR3 is 14 residues long. CDR1 is SGHRS and CDR2 is YFSETQ in the germline V gene.

The chain couples TRBV3-1 (or the pseudogene TRBV3-2) to TRBJ2-5; possibly TRBD2 for D (6 bases). CDR1 and CDR2 (germline): LGHDT, YNNKEL (reference sequence). This CDR3 is 13 amino acids long. The germline V and J ends were trimmed by 4 bases and 2 bases, with 8 bases remaining between them. The CDR3 spells CASSRGVQETQYF. DNA for the CDR3: TGTGCCAGCAGCCGGGGGGTACAAGAGACCCAGTACTTC.

The chain is built from TRBV7-2 and TRBJ2-6; possible D gene TRBD1, 6 bases. This CDR3 has 17 amino acids. V was clipped by 5 bases and J by 0 bases, with 14 bases between them. Germline values: CDR1 SGHTA, CDR2 FQGNSA. The CDR3 DNA reads TGTGCCAGCAGCCCACGCACAGGGCCCTCTGGGGCCAACGTCCTGACTTTC. It encodes CASSPRTGPSGANVLTF.

This clone has a handful of counts. The gene calls are TRBV2 and TRBJ2-7, with D perhaps matching TRBD2 (6 bases). Trimming left V 4 bases short and J 4 bases short, with 14 bases between. CDR1 SNHLY and CDR2 FYNNEI come from the germline V gene. The CDR3 length is 14 residues. The chain's CDR3 is CASSGDWGRYEQYF. The CDR3 region has the DNA TGTGCCAGCAGTGGGGACTGGGGAAGGTACGAGCAGTACTTC.

The chain recombines TRBV28 with TRBJ2-4; possibly TRBD2 for D (5 bases). Germline assignment: CDR1 MDHEN and CDR2 SYDVKM. This CDR3 contains 15 residues. The germline V and J ends were trimmed by 2 bases and 0 bases, with 8 bases remaining between them. CDR3 amino acids: CASSLPGIAKNIQYF. CDR3 nucleotide sequence: TGTGCCAGCAGTTTACCCGGGATAGCCAAAAACATTCAGTACTTC.

V gene TRBV19 combines with J gene TRBJ1-1; perhaps TRBD1 as D (5 bases). CDR1 is LNHDA, CDR2 SQIVND, per germline (reference sequence). CDR3 size: 16 residues. V shed 7 bases and J shed 3 bases, with 21 bases lying between them. The CDR3 loop reads CASTTHSGGGDTEAFF. The CDR3, as DNA: TGTGCCAGTACCACGCATTCGGGGGGAGGGGACACTGAAGCTTTCTTT.

The rearrangement links TRBV5-1 to TRBJ2-1, with 10 bases lining up with TRBD2. Germline-derived CDR1 and CDR2 are SGHRS and YFSETQ. This CDR3 has 15 residues. J gave up 8 bases and V 4 bases, and 9 bases lay outside the gene matches. The CDR3 nucleotides are TGCGCCAGCAGCCCTACTAGCGGGAAGTACCATGAGCAGTTCTTC. This encodes CASSPTSGKYHEQFF. The complete variable domain, with remaining parts taken from reference TRBV5-1 and TRBJ2-1, reads KAGVTQTPRYLIKTRGQQVTLSCSPISGHRSVSWYQQTPGQGLQFLFEYFSETQRNKGNFPGRFSGRQFSNSRSEMNVSTLELGDSALYLCASSPTSGKYHEQFFGPGTRLTVL.

J is TRBJ2-1 and V is TRBV5-1; 11 nucleotides align to TRBD2. V lost 3 bases and J lost 8; bases outside the gene matches: 7. CDR1 is SGHRS and CDR2 is YFSETQ in the germline V gene. The CDR3 has 15 residues. The CDR3: CASSSSPGLADEQFF. CDR3 DNA: TGCGCCAGCAGCTCTTCACCGGGACTAGCGGATGAGCAGTTCTTC.

As DNA, the CDR3 is TGTGCCAGTAGTCCCCAGGGGGCCAGGGGGATGACCTACGAGCAGTACTTC. Translation: CASSPQGARGMTYEQYF. V is TRBV19 and J is TRBJ2-7, with TRBD1 identical over 8 bases. V lost 5 bases and J lost 2; bases outside the gene matches: 14. Germline CDR1 is LNHDA and CDR2 is SQIVND (reference sequence). The CDR3 runs 17 residues.

The rearrangement links TRBV4-3 to TRBJ1-2; D not certain. V was pared by 2 bases and J by 4 bases, with 8 bases between. The CDR3 is made up of 13 amino acids. Germline V gives CDR1 LGHNA, CDR2 YSLEER. This chain's CDR3 is CASSQNEGYGYTF. CDR3 sequence (DNA): TGCGCCAGCAGCCAAAACGAGGGCTATGGCTACACCTTC.

The V gene is TRBV3-1 (or the pseudogene TRBV3-2), the J gene TRBJ1-6; D is possibly TRBD1 (6 bases). The V and J ends lost 3 bases and 6 bases respectively, with 9 bases between them. The CDR3 extends over 14 amino acids. The germline V gene has CDR1 LGHDT and CDR2 YNNKEL (reference sequence). The CDR3 sequence: CASSQGHSNSPLHF. Written as DNA, the CDR3 is TGTGCCAGCAGCCAGGGACATTCTAATTCACCCCTCCACTTT.

The chain employs TRBV30 and TRBJ2-1; 12 nucleotides line up with TRBD2. Germline CDR1 reads GTSNPN; CDR2 reads SVGIG (reference sequence). V was clipped by 2 bases and J by 6 bases; unmatched bases: 8. The CDR3 totals 16 residues. The CDR3 region is CAWSPRSSGRGNEQFF. The DNA of the CDR3 is TGTGCCTGGAGTCCCCGCTCTAGCGGGAGGGGCAATGAGCAGTTCTTC.

V is TRBV7-6 and J is TRBJ1-2, with D possibly TRBD1 on 6 matching bases. The CDR3 spans 13 residues. V lost 5 bases to trimming and J lost 7 bases, with 14 bases between them. The germline V gene has CDR1 SGHVS and CDR2 FNYEAQ. This CDR3 reads CASSPGQRSGYTF. DNA for the CDR3: TGTGCCAGCAGCCCAGGACAGAGATCTGGCTACACCTTC.

This clone showed up just once. J is TRBJ2-1 and V is TRBV30; 10 bases align to TRBD2. The germline CDR1 and CDR2 sequences are GTSNPN and SVGIG (reference sequence). Trimming removed 4 bases from V and 9 bases from J; junction bases left unmatched: 18. This CDR3 spans 17 amino acids. CDR3 sequence: CAWTKPGLATYSGEQFF. CDR3 in DNA: TGTGCCTGGACTAAACCGGGACTAGCGACATATTCGGGTGAGCAGTTCTTC.

The chain is built from TRBV4-2 and TRBJ2-5; D perhaps matches TRBD2 (5 bases). The CDR3 is 14 residues long. Trimming left V 0 bases short and J 5 bases short, with 10 bases between. Germline V gene data show CDR1 as LGHNA and CDR2 as YNFKEQ. CDR3 DNA: TGTGCCAGCAGCCAAGATGAGGGCACGGAGACCCAGTACTTC. It encodes CASSQDEGTETQYF.

This clone was picked up one time. The chain has TRBV5-1 and TRBJ2-3, with D possibly TRBD2 on 6 matching bases. Germline V gene data show CDR1 as SGHRS and CDR2 as YFSETQ. The CDR3 loop spans 15 amino acids. The V gene lost 3 bases and the J gene lost 0 bases, with 11 bases spanning the gap. This CDR3 is CASSSAGTSTDTQYF. In DNA form, the CDR3 reads TGCGCCAGCAGCTCCGCCGGGACTAGCACAGATACGCAGTATTTT.

The rearrangement links TRBV20-1 to TRBJ2-4; 8 nucleotides align to TRBD1. The CDR3 totals 17 residues. V dropped 3 bases and J dropped 1; count of bases not matched to a gene: 11. CDR1 and CDR2 (germline): DFQATT, SNEGSKA (reference sequence). CDR3 nucleotides: TGCAGTGCTAGTACGATGACAGGGGTCAGGGCCAAAAACATTCAGTACTTC. It codes for CSASTMTGVRAKNIQYF.

The rearrangement uses TRBV3-1 (or the pseudogene TRBV3-2) and TRBJ2-2; perhaps TRBD2 as D (6 bases). Germline values: CDR1 LGHDT, CDR2 YNNKEL (reference sequence). V was trimmed by 6 bases and J by 4 bases, leaving 18 bases between them. The CDR3 loop spans 16 amino acids. The CDR3 region has the DNA TGTGCCAGCAGATCCGCGGGACTGTCGGGCACCGGGGAGCTGTTTTTT. This gives the protein CASRSAGLSGTGELFF.

This chain links TRBV21-1 with TRBJ1-6; no DNA check was done on the table's D call, TRBD1. TRBV21-1 is reported as a pseudogene. There are 15 residues in the CDR3. CDR3 sequence: CASADRWNYNSPLHF. The CDR3, as DNA: TGTGCCAGCGCCGACAGGTGGAACTATAATTCACCCCTCCACTTT.

This clone appeared a few times. CDR3 region: CASSLVFSWRVRGDYNEQFF. The CDR3 nucleotides read TGCGCCAGCAGCTTGGTTTTTTCCTGGCGGGTGCGGGGGGATTACAATGAGCAGTTCTTC. The rearrangement links TRBV5-1 to TRBJ2-1, with 8 bases identical to TRBD2. The CDR3 consists of 20 residues. V was pared by 0 bases and J by 4 bases, with 18 bases of the junction left unmatched. CDR1 and CDR2 from the germline V gene are SGHRS and YFSETQ.

This clone turned up a few times. CDR3 sequence (DNA): TGCGCCAGCAGCCAAGAACCCGGGACAGTAAAAGCTTTCTTT. As protein: CASSQEPGTVKAFF. V is TRBV4-3 and J is TRBJ1-1, with 7 positions matching TRBD1. Trimming cost V 0 bases and J 9 bases; bases outside gene matches: 7. Germline loops: CDR1 LGHNA, CDR2 YSLEER. CDR3 length: 14 amino acids.

This rearrangement joins TRBV30 to TRBJ2-3; 10 bases are a match to TRBD1. After removal of 4 bases from V and 0 bases from J, the junction contained 4 bases not matched to a gene. CDR1 and CDR2 (germline): GTSNPN, SVGIG (reference sequence). This CDR3 region has 15 residues. The CDR3 DNA is TGTGCCTGGACCGGGGACAGGGGAAGCACAGATACGCAGTATTTT. Protein sequence: CAWTGDRGSTDTQYF. Drawing the rest from reference TRBV30 and TRBJ2-3, the complete variable domain is SQTIHQWPATLVQPVGSPLSLECTVEGTSNPNLYWYRQAAGRGLQLLFYSVGIGQISSEVPQNLSASRPQDRQFILSSKKLLLSDSGFYLCAWTGDRGSTDTQYFGPGTRLTVL.

J is TRBJ2-7 and V is TRBV18, with 8 nucleotides matching TRBD1. Germline V gene lookup returns CDR1 KGHSH and CDR2 LQKENI. This CDR3 has 16 residues. With 3 bases clipped from V and 1 base from J, the junction kept 8 bases outside the gene matches. The CDR3 sequence is CASSPRQGTGSYEQYF. As DNA, the CDR3 is TGTGCCAGCTCACCCCGACAGGGGACGGGGTCCTACGAGCAGTACTTC.

The J gene is TRBJ2-1, the V gene TRBV27; TRBD2 agrees at 11 bases. After removal of 3 bases from V and 3 bases from J, the junction contained 22 bases not matched to a gene. The germline CDR1 and CDR2 sequences are MNHEY and SMNVEV (reference sequence). CDR3 length equals 22 residues. CDR3 nucleotides: TGTGCCAGCAGTTTTGGCGGCTTCCACCCCCTCCAGACTAGCGGGGTCTACAATGAGCAGTTCTTC. As protein: CASSFGGFHPLQTSGVYNEQFF.

The chain combines TRBV4-3 with TRBJ1-3; D is undetermined. With 3 bases removed from V and 2 bases from J, the gap between germline ends came to 5 bases. The germline gives CDR1 LGHNA, CDR2 YSLEER. The CDR3 runs 13 residues. The CDR3 sequence: CASSHNPGNTIYF. In DNA form, the CDR3 reads TGCGCCAGCAGCCACAATCCTGGAAACACCATATATTTT.